Presented here are 25 T cell receptor beta chains from one specimen sequenced in a study of radiotherapy plus CTLA-4 blockade in lung cancer. Using immunoSEQ multiplex PCR, the repertoire was profiled, and TCRdb retains in-frame clones only, with some absent. The repertoire holds some 73,000 clones, with about four fifths as singletons. Sample: peripheral blood, taken from a patient treated with radiotherapy plus ipilimumab. These receptors were obtained from a human donor with non-small cell lung cancer who had stable disease on radiotherapy plus ipilimumab.

The chain uses TRBV18 and TRBJ2-3; possible D gene TRBD1, 5 bases. The germline V and J ends were trimmed by 3 bases and 1 base, with 11 bases remaining between them. Germline V gene data show CDR1 as KGHSH and CDR2 as LQKENI. The CDR3 loop spans 15 amino acids. The CDR3 sequence is CASSPRTGRTDTQYF. In DNA, the CDR3 is TGTGCCAGCTCACCTAGAACAGGACGCACAGATACGCAGTATTTT.

The chain recombines TRBV28 with TRBJ1-1; tentative D call: TRBD1 (6 bases). The CDR3 extends over 14 amino acids. With 4 bases removed from V and 0 bases from J, the gap between germline ends came to 9 bases. CDR1 and CDR2 from the germline V gene are MDHEN and SYDVKM. The CDR3 DNA sequence: TGTGCCAGCAGTTATGGGGACATGAACACTGAAGCTTTCTTT. Protein: CASSYGDMNTEAFF.

J is TRBJ2-5 and V is TRBV27; possibly TRBD1 or TRBD2 for D (5 bases each). The V gene's germline CDR1 is MNHEY and CDR2 SMNVEV (reference sequence). There are 15 residues in the CDR3. The V gene lost 5 bases and the J gene lost 2 bases, with 15 bases spanning the gap. The CDR3 spells CASSIGRWGQETQYF. DNA for the CDR3: TGTGCCAGCAGTATAGGACGATGGGGGCAAGAGACCCAGTACTTC.

This sequence joins TRBV14 and TRBJ1-5, with 7 positions matching TRBD1. Germline V gene lookup returns CDR1 SGHDN and CDR2 FVKESK. There are 14 residues in the CDR3. The trim removed 4 bases at V and 1 base at J, leaving 1 base unmatched. CDR3 in amino acids: CASSLQGSNQPQHF. CDR3 DNA: TGTGCCAGCAGCCTACAGGGGAGCAATCAGCCCCAGCATTTT.

J is TRBJ1-1 and V is TRBV2; D may be TRBD1 (5 bases). Germline CDR1 is SNHLY and CDR2 is FYNNEI. Trimming left V 7 bases short and J 6 bases short, with 18 bases between. The CDR3 sequence is 14 residues long. CDR3 in amino acids: CASIREGVSSEAFF. CDR3 coding DNA: TGTGCCAGCATACGGGAAGGGGTTTCATCTGAAGCTTTCTTT.

The chain employs TRBV30 and TRBJ2-3; perhaps TRBD2 as D (6 bases). The CDR3 covers 13 residues. V was shortened by 3 bases and J by 4 bases, with 11 bases between the two germline ends. Germline V gene sequence: CDR1 GTSNPN, CDR2 SVGIG (reference sequence). In DNA, the CDR3 is TGTGCCTGGAGCGTCAGGAGGGCAGATACGCAGTATTTT. This translates into CAWSVRRADTQYF.

Concerning this clone: One junction end does not reproduce the germline sequence, and a read error may be involved. The sample holds other DNA sequences that translate to the same CDR3. The chain has TRBV5-6 and TRBJ1-1; the D is unclear. From germline, CDR1 is SGHDT and CDR2 YYEEEE. The CDR3 length is 12 residues. The CDR3 protein is CASSLDEGEAFF. The CDR3, as DNA: TGTGCCAGTAGCTTGGATGAGGGAGAAGCTTTCTTT.

The chain has TRBV10-3 and TRBJ2-3; possible D gene TRBD2, 6 bases. The CDR3 spans 13 residues. Trimming pared 11 bases from V and 2 bases from J, leaving 14 bases between. Germline CDR1 reads ENHRY; CDR2 reads SYGVKD. The CDR3 sequence: CAARDSNTDTQYF. The CDR3 DNA reads as TGTGCCGCCCGGGACTCCAACACAGATACGCAGTATTTT.

The chain carries TRBV5-8 and TRBJ2-4; possibly TRBD1 or TRBD2 for D (7 bases each). CDR1 and CDR2 (germline): SGHTS, YDEGEE. Between the trimmed V and J ends, which lost 6 bases and 8 bases, there was a span of 18 bases. This CDR3 is 14 amino acids long. In nucleotides, the CDR3 is TGTGCCAGCAACATACAGGGGAGGGGAGACATTCAGTACTTC. Its protein product is CASNIQGRGDIQYF.

The chain combines TRBV11-2 with TRBJ1-6, with D possibly being TRBD1 (5 bases). Looked up from germline, CDR1 is SGHAT and CDR2 is FQNNGV. The length of the CDR3 is 13 residues. V lost 5 bases to trimming and J lost 4 bases, with 6 bases between them. The CDR3 sequence is CASSGGYNSPLHF. The CDR3 DNA sequence: TGTGCCAGCAGCGGGGGATATAATTCACCCCTCCACTTT.

This clone was counted between two and nine times. The chain employs TRBV18 and TRBJ1-2, with D possibly being TRBD1 (5 bases). In germline, CDR1 is KGHSH, CDR2 LQKENI. The CDR3 totals 13 residues. Trimming pared 3 bases from V and 6 bases from J, leaving 11 bases between. The chain's CDR3 is CASSPGLSNGYTF. The CDR3 DNA reads as TGTGCCAGCTCACCGGGACTGTCCAATGGCTACACCTTC.

The rearrangement uses TRBV7-2 and TRBJ2-1; D not resolved. The CDR3 has 12 amino acids. The germline V and J ends were trimmed by 4 bases and 6 bases, with 7 bases remaining between them. Germline-derived CDR1 and CDR2 are SGHTA and FQGNSA. CDR3 sequence (DNA): TGTGCCAGCAGCTCAGCCTTCAATGAGCAGTTCTTC. Amino acid sequence: CASSSAFNEQFF.

This chain joins TRBV5-6 and TRBJ2-1, with D perhaps TRBD2 (7 bases). With 0 bases removed from V and 9 bases from J, the gap between germline ends came to 13 bases. The CDR3 spans 14 residues. Germline V gives CDR1 SGHDT, CDR2 YYEEEE. The CDR3 DNA sequence: TGTGCCAGCAGCTTGGAAGGGGGGGCGGTTGAGCAGTTCTTC. It yields the protein CASSLEGGAVEQFF.

V is TRBV4-1 and J is TRBJ2-7; 8 bases fit TRBD2. The CDR3 spans 12 residues. The ends lost 5 bases at V and 5 bases at J; junction bases unmatched: 2. Germline-derived CDR1 and CDR2 are MGHRA and YSYEKL. The CDR3 sequence: CASSSGLDEQYF. In DNA, the CDR3 is TGCGCCAGCAGCTCGGGACTAGACGAGCAGTACTTC.

V gene TRBV19 combines with J gene TRBJ1-2; the match to TRBD1 covers 8 bases. The germline gives CDR1 LNHDA, CDR2 SQIVND (reference sequence). The CDR3 is 13 amino acids. V shed 4 bases and J 8 bases; nucleotides not matched to a gene: 6. The CDR3 coding sequence is TGTGCCAGTAGTACCCTACAGGGGGACGGCTACACCTTC. This encodes CASSTLQGDGYTF.

This sequence joins TRBV5-1 and TRBJ2-5; D unresolved. CDR1 and CDR2 from the germline V gene are SGHRS and YFSETQ. V was shortened by 0 bases and J by 4 bases, with 1 base between the two germline ends. The CDR3 length is 11 residues. CDR3 DNA sequence: TGCGCCAGCAGCTTGGCAGAGACCCAGTACTTC. It encodes CASSLAETQYF. Drawing the rest from reference TRBV5-1 and TRBJ2-5, the complete variable domain is KAGVTQTPRYLIKTRGQQVTLSCSPISGHRSVSWYQQTPGQGLQFLFEYFSETQRNKGNFPGRFSGRQFSNSRSEMNVSTLELGDSALYLCASSLAETQYFGPGTRLLVL.

This clone was counted once. The chain joins TRBV30 to TRBJ1-2; D possibly corresponds to TRBD1 (5 bases). Looked up from germline, CDR1 is GTSNPN and CDR2 is SVGIG (reference sequence). V was cut by 3 bases and J by 8 bases, with 13 bases left in between. The CDR3 has 12 amino acids. DNA for the CDR3: TGTGCCTGGAGAAAGGGTAGGGACGGCTACACCTTC. As protein: CAWRKGRDGYTF.

The genes are TRBV28 and TRBJ2-3; TRBD2 might be the D (6 bases). V lost 7 bases and J lost 5, with 10 bases in between. The germline CDR1 and CDR2 sequences are MDHEN and SYDVKM. This CDR3 contains 12 residues. CDR3 bases: TGTGCCAGCACGGGAGATCGAGATACGCAGTATTTT. Its protein is CASTGDRDTQYF.

The genes are TRBV5-4 and TRBJ2-2; perhaps TRBD2 as D (5 bases). The CDR3 contains 17 residues. The germline V gene encodes CDR1 SGHNT and CDR2 YYREEE (reference sequence). V shed 3 bases and J shed 0 bases, with 15 bases lying between them. The CDR3 spells CASSSSVGLSNTGELFF. The CDR3 DNA reads TGTGCCAGCAGCTCTTCGGTAGGACTCTCGAACACCGGGGAGCTGTTTTTT.

The rearrangement joins TRBV10-3 to TRBJ2-3; a weak D match, TRBD1 (5 bases). Germline CDR1 ENHRY, CDR2 SYGVKD. V was trimmed by 3 bases and J by 4 bases, leaving 8 bases between them. The CDR3 runs 13 residues. The CDR3 reads CAISDVGADTQYF. The CDR3 nucleotides are TGTGCCATCAGTGACGTAGGGGCAGATACGCAGTATTTT.

CDR3 residues: CASKGGRSYNSPLHF. DNA for the CDR3: TGTGCCAGTAAGGGCGGGAGGTCCTATAATTCACCCCTCCACTTT. The V gene is TRBV19, the J gene TRBJ1-6; D unresolved. V was shortened by 7 bases and J by 1 base, with 11 bases between the two germline ends. The CDR3 is 15 amino acids. Germline assignment: CDR1 LNHDA and CDR2 SQIVND (reference sequence).

This chain connects TRBV10-3 to TRBJ1-1; a weak D match, TRBD1 (6 bases). CDR1 is ENHRY and CDR2 is SYGVKD in the germline V gene. The CDR3 has 13 residues. Trimming removed 8 bases at V and 5 bases at J, with 15 bases between. The CDR3 DNA reads as TGTGCCATCGGGGGCCGAAGGGTGACTGAAGCTTTCTTT. Protein product: CAIGGRRVTEAFF.

This sequence joins TRBV19 and TRBJ1-5; 7 bases map to TRBD1. The length of the CDR3 is 15 residues. The ends lost 6 bases at V and 4 bases at J; junction bases unmatched: 9. CDR1 is LNHDA and CDR2 is SQIVND in the germline V gene (reference sequence). The CDR3 region has the DNA TGTGCCAGTAGCAACGGACAGGCCTTAAATCAGCCCCAGCATTTT. It yields the protein CASSNGQALNQPQHF.

This clone was counted between two and nine times. The chain links TRBV28 to TRBJ2-7; D may be TRBD1 (5 bases). CDR1 and CDR2 (germline): MDHEN, SYDVKM. The CDR3 spans 14 residues. Trimming removed 7 bases at V and 0 bases at J, with 13 bases between. The CDR3 region is CASIPPDNSYEQYF. CDR3 sequence (DNA): TGTGCCAGCATTCCACCGGACAACTCCTACGAGCAGTACTTC.

The chain joins TRBV2 to TRBJ2-7; 8 bases map to TRBD1. CDR3 size: 14 residues. CDR1 is SNHLY, CDR2 FYNNEI, per germline. With 6 bases clipped from V and 5 bases from J, the junction kept 9 bases outside the gene matches. CDR3 in DNA: TGTGCCAGCAGATACGGCCAGGGGGCTAACGAGCAGTACTTC. This encodes CASRYGQGANEQYF.